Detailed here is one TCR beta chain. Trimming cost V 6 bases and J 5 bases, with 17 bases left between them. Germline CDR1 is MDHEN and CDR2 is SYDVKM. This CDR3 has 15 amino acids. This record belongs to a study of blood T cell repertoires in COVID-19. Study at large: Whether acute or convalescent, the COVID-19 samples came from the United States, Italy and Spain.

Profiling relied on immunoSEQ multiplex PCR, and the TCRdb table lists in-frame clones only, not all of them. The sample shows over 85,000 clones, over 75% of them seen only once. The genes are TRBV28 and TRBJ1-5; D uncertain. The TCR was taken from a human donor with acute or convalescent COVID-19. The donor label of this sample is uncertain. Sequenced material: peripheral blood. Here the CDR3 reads CASSPGSAVHQPQHF. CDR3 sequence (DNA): TGTGCCAGCAGCCCTGGTTCAGCGGTCCATCAGCCCCAGCATTTT.